This T cell receptor (beta chain) is drawn from a study of radiation and T cells in renal cell carcinoma. As for the study in general: Nephrectomy followed 15 Gy stereotactic body radiation by 4 weeks. Study-level results: In blood, top tumor clones expanded by 2 weeks, shrinking by 4.

Trimming left V 2 bases short and J 6 bases short, with 17 bases between. Germline V gives CDR1 SGHRS, CDR2 YFSETQ. This CDR3 spans 15 amino acids. Sequenced by immunoSEQ multiplex PCR; TCRdb stores in-frame clones only, minus some. The sample yields about 50,000 clones, approximately 80% seen once. Regarding this clone: The target antigen is unknown.

The time point here: baseline pretreatment blood. Sample treatment: 15 Gy SBRT to primary tumor, nephrectomy 4 weeks later. This renal cell carcinoma was of the clear cell type. This clonotype was obtained from a woman aged 70 to 79 with renal cell carcinoma. This chain joins TRBV5-1 and TRBJ2-5; D is tentatively TRBD1 or TRBD2 (5 bases each). The source was blood, collected from a patient whose treatment included radiotherapy and nephrectomy. This chain's CDR3 is CASSLGVGELKTQYF. In nucleotides, the CDR3 is TGCGCCAGCAGCTTAGGGGTGGGGGAGCTGAAGACCCAGTACTTC.